This is a list of T cell receptor beta chains from one sample in a study of cytomegalovirus exposure and HLA in healthy donors. Using immunoSEQ multiplex PCR, the repertoire was profiled, and TCRdb retains in-frame clones only, with some absent. Among some 130,000 clones listed, around three quarters were seen once. Specimen: PBMCs. The receptor set was obtained from a middle-aged man in good health and CMV-seronegative. Each CDR3 is given with its conserved first and last residue.

TRBV11-3,TRBJ2-6,CASSLGGAGTGANVLTF
TRBV29-1,TRBJ2-5,CSVVPPGGAHLQETQYF
TRBV13,TRBJ2-1,CASTSGDRPRNEQFF
TRBV28,TRBJ1-1,CASSLTDTATEAFF
TRBV2,TRBJ1-4,CASSETGANEKLFF
TRBV2,TRBJ2-1,CASIGAYPYNEQFF
TRBV15,TRBJ1-2,CATSRDPTGGYGYTF
TRBV28,TRBJ1-1,CASSPPWGGRTEAFF
TRBV5-1,TRBJ1-2,CASSPLAGTGALGGYTF
TRBV28,TRBJ2-5,CASSQGHGGSPETQYF
TRBV11-2,TRBJ1-1,CASSPGDRGSEAFF
TRBV7-9,TRBJ1-3,CASSLQGASGNTIYF
TRBV4-1,TRBJ1-4,CASSLQGAGEKLFF
TRBV5-1,TRBJ2-1,CASSLVLASFGNEQFF
TRBV6-5,TRBJ1-5,CASSRDIASNQPQHF
TRBV27,TRBJ1-1,CASSQISGTEAFF
TRBV27,TRBJ2-7,CASSRQGASKTYEQYF
TRBV28,TRBJ1-4,CASSTTPTNEKLFF
TRBV9,TRBJ1-4,CASSGTVNEKLFF
TRBV7-3,TRBJ2-1,CASSPRFGFDEQFF
TRBV2,TRBJ2-1,CASSEGQGVRFF
TRBV12-2,TRBJ1-1,CASRAWDRVGTEAFF
TRBV10-3,TRBJ2-1,CAIRGGLDEQFF
TRBV7-6,TRBJ2-7,CASSLFALALSEQYF
TRBV5-4,TRBJ1-2,CASSPTGGQSHLLGYTF
TRBV6-6,TRBJ1-1,CASRQGLGAEAFF
TRBV7-9,TRBJ2-7,CASSPGGVQSYEQYF
TRBV30,TRBJ2-7,CAWSMGTVPYEQYF
TRBV28,TRBJ1-5,CASRVREAQPQHF
TRBV6-4,TRBJ2-1,CASSDNPAGSYNEQFF
TRBV30,TRBJ1-1,CAWSVGGATEAFF
TRBV30,TRBJ1-1,CAWSVRAREGTEAFF
TRBV29-1,TRBJ2-7,CSVGDSIYEQYF
TRBV7-2,TRBJ1-5,CASSLDRGSNQPQHF
TRBV28,TRBJ1-1,CASSLTGGQYTEAFF
TRBV10-3,TRBJ1-1,CAISESRGPGGDEAFF
TRBV5-1,TRBJ1-1,CASSSPGGRTEAFF
TRBV5-1,TRBJ1-2,CASSLEGDYGYTF
TRBV6-5,TRBJ2-7,CASSYGWQGGYEQYF
TRBV5-1,TRBJ1-4,CASSLDSTQNEKLFF
TRBV27,TRBJ1-4,CATRERPGTNEKLFF
TRBV30,TRBJ2-5,CAWSVRRTSGTQETQYF
TRBV18,TRBJ2-5,CASTSGISETQYF
TRBV6-1,TRBJ2-7,CASKNGAGGRDEQYF
TRBV28,TRBJ1-2,CASSTGQGGYGYTF
TRBV25-1,TRBJ2-7,CASSDPHRVRDEQYF
TRBV5-1,TRBJ2-7,CASSLGQGLEQYF
TRBV10-1,TRBJ2-7,CASSESSGRAYEQYF
TRBV23-1,TRBJ1-3,CASSPEGQSSGNTIYF
TRBV11-2,TRBJ1-2,CASSPGQGGDYGYTF
TRBV18,TRBJ1-1,CASSPSGAGTEAFF
TRBV2,TRBJ2-6,CASRTGAGANVLTF
TRBV6-1,TRBJ1-3,CASIQQVRNTIYF
TRBV5-1,TRBJ2-5,CASSLGLAGGALQETQYF
TRBV2,TRBJ2-7,CASLFRTSGRAGYEQYF
TRBV7-2,TRBJ1-2,CASSSKSGGAYGYTF